The 14 T cell receptor beta chains in this list originate from one sample, sequenced in a study of T cell responses to AZD1222 COVID-19 vaccine. The data were produced by immunoSEQ multiplex PCR, yet TCRdb's version contains in-frame clones alone and is incomplete. The sample yields around 130,000 clones, nearly 95% seen once. The sample consisted of peripheral blood, taken on day 0 of AZD1222 vaccination. The receptors originated from an adult in good health.

CDR3 coding DNA: TGTGCCAGCAGTTACGACTGGGAGGGGCTCACCGGGGAGCTGTTTTTT. Its protein product is CASSYDWEGLTGELFF. The chain couples TRBV6-5 to TRBJ2-2; 7 nucleotides align to TRBD2. Germline assignment: CDR1 MNHEY and CDR2 SVGAGI. The CDR3 extends over 16 amino acids. The V and J ends lost 2 bases and 4 bases, in that order; junction bases with no gene match: 7.

This rearrangement joins TRBV27 to TRBJ1-2; 7 bases agree with TRBD1. This CDR3 comprises 15 residues. Germline CDR1 reads MNHEY; CDR2 reads SMNVEV (reference sequence). Losses at the gene ends were 2 bases for V and 4 bases for J; bases not matched to a gene: 7. The CDR3 spells CASSLIGPGGYGYTF. CDR3 nucleotide sequence: TGTGCCAGCAGTTTAATCGGCCCAGGGGGCTATGGCTACACCTTC.

V is TRBV7-2 and J is TRBJ2-7, with D possibly matching TRBD2 (6 bases). This CDR3 has 14 residues. V shed 4 bases and J shed 3 bases, with 13 bases lying between them. Germline V gene data show CDR1 as SGHTA and CDR2 as FQGNSA. CDR3 nucleotide sequence: TGTGCCAGCAGCTCTTCTCATAGCGGCTACGAGCAGTACTTC. It encodes CASSSSHSGYEQYF.

This chain links TRBV9 with TRBJ1-1; D is undetermined. This CDR3 spans 13 amino acids. With 5 bases removed from V and 3 bases from J, the gap between germline ends came to 11 bases. Germline V gene sequence: CDR1 SGDLS, CDR2 YYNGEE. Here the CDR3 reads CASSLLQDTEAFF. In DNA, the CDR3 is TGTGCCAGCAGTCTCCTCCAAGACACTGAAGCTTTCTTT.

The chain employs TRBV19 and TRBJ1-5, with D perhaps TRBD1 (6 bases). The germline CDR1 and CDR2 sequences are LNHDA and SQIVND (reference sequence). The CDR3 is made up of 15 amino acids. V was pared by 5 bases and J by 2 bases, with 13 bases between. CDR3 sequence: CASSVDRWGNQPQHF. The CDR3 bases are TGTGCCAGTAGTGTCGACAGGTGGGGCAATCAGCCCCAGCATTTT.

In its sample, this clone was seen a few times. The J gene is TRBJ1-1, the V gene TRBV5-1, with D perhaps matching TRBD1 (5 bases). Between the trimmed V and J ends, which lost 4 bases and 3 bases, there was a span of 13 bases. This CDR3 has 14 residues. Per germline, CDR1 SGHRS and CDR2 YFSETQ. CDR3 residues: CASSRGVWDTEAFF. CDR3 bases: TGCGCCAGCAGCAGAGGGGTTTGGGACACTGAAGCTTTCTTT.

This clone was detected a few times. The genes are TRBV19 and TRBJ1-5, with 7 bases aligning to TRBD1. V shed 6 bases, J shed 4 bases, and the junction held 6 bases outside the gene matches. The CDR3 loop spans 14 amino acids. Germline V gene sequence: CDR1 LNHDA, CDR2 SQIVND (reference sequence). Here the CDR3 reads CASRKDRSNQPQHF. DNA of the CDR3: TGTGCCAGTAGAAAGGACAGGAGTAATCAGCCCCAGCATTTT. The complete variable domain, with remaining parts taken from reference TRBV19 and TRBJ1-5, reads DGGITQSPKYLFRKEGQNVTLSCEQNLNHDAMYWYRQDPGQGLRLIYYSQIVNDFQKGDIAEGYSVSREKKESFPLTVTSAQKNPTAFYLCASRKDRSNQPQHFGDGTRLSIL.

The chain combines TRBV5-4 with TRBJ2-7, with TRBD2 matching 7 bases. Germline V gives CDR1 SGHNT, CDR2 YYREEE (reference sequence). J lost 7 bases, V lost 1 base, and 11 bases had no gene match. The CDR3 totals 15 residues. The CDR3, as DNA: TGTGCCAGCAGCTTGAGTGGGAGGGCCTCGGGGGAGCAGTACTTC. It codes for CASSLSGRASGEQYF.

The chain recombines TRBV6-1 with TRBJ1-1; D perhaps matches TRBD1 (5 bases). V was cut by 3 bases and J by 11 bases, with 16 bases left in between. The CDR3 runs 13 residues. Germline values: CDR1 MNHNS, CDR2 SASEGT. The CDR3 DNA reads as TGTGCCAGCAGTGATTTTTGGGAGGCAGGGGCTTTCTTT. Residues: CASSDFWEAGAFF.

CDR3 region: CATDRDSLSSTDTQYF. DNA of the CDR3: TGTGCCACTGACCGGGACAGCCTATCTAGCACAGATACGCAGTATTTT. The chain employs TRBV7-9 and TRBJ2-3; 7 nucleotides agree with TRBD1. The CDR3 is made up of 16 amino acids. V trimming: 10 bases; J trimming: 0 bases; junction bases outside the gene matches: 13. CDR1 is SEHNR and CDR2 is FQNEAQ in the germline V gene (reference sequence).

This chain connects TRBV27 to TRBJ1-2, with a weak D call TRBD1 (6 bases). CDR3 length: 14 amino acids. Germline V gene sequence: CDR1 MNHEY, CDR2 SMNVEV (reference sequence). Trimming cost V 5 bases and J 6 bases, with 16 bases left between them. The CDR3 reads CASSPPGAGNGYTF. The CDR3 DNA reads as TGTGCCAGCAGTCCCCCGGGGGCAGGGAATGGCTACACCTTC.

The sample holds one count of this clone. This chain joins TRBV7-3 and TRBJ1-1, with D perhaps TRBD1 (6 bases). The germline V gene has CDR1 SGHTA and CDR2 FQGTGA. With 5 bases removed from V and 4 bases from J, the gap between germline ends came to 14 bases. This CDR3 comprises 14 residues. The CDR3 sequence is CASSEQGVGTEAFF. CDR3 nucleotides: TGTGCCAGCAGCGAACAGGGAGTAGGCACTGAAGCTTTCTTT.

The rearrangement joins TRBV24-1 to TRBJ2-2; D might be TRBD1 (6 bases). The CDR3 runs to 16 residues. CDR1 is KGHDR, CDR2 SFDVKD, per germline. V gave up 3 bases and J gave up 4 bases, with 14 bases separating them. Here the CDR3 reads CATSDPEQGGTGELFF. The CDR3 region has the DNA TGTGCCACCAGTGATCCTGAACAGGGTGGCACCGGGGAGCTGTTTTTT.

The rearrangement uses TRBV12-3 or TRBV12-4 and TRBJ1-2; D remains unclear. CDR3 length: 13 residues. V lost 8 bases and J 9 bases, leaving 19 bases between the germline ends. DNA for the CDR3: TGTGCCAGCTGTTCGCGCGGAGGTATTAGCTACACCTTC. It encodes CASCSRGGISYTF.